These 23 T cell receptor beta chains were sequenced from one sample in a study of brain T cells in children with intractable seizures (dated by TCRdb to the early 2020s). The library was produced with the immunoSEQ multiplex PCR assay. Entries here come from immuneACCESS through TCRdb and include only in-frame sequences with V and J called. Some clones fail to appear in such tables; in the studies checked, an unresolved V gene covers under half of the shortfall, and the cause of the remainder is unknown. The sample table records 340,000 or so clones; over 90% of these occur just once. Clones ranked in the top ten supply roughly 5.8% of the sample. Interpreted using the paper, the time point label stands for: blood from clinic visit 5 months post-surgery; TSC patient then seizure free. The source material was peripheral blood, sampled approximately 5 months after surgery. These receptors all come from a boy in the first two years of life with tuberous sclerosis and intractable seizures.

A single count supports this clone. The V call is TRBV11-3, the J call TRBJ2-7; perhaps TRBD1 as D (6 bases). CDR3 size: 15 residues. Trimming pared 1 base from V and 5 bases from J, leaving 15 bases between. CDR1 and CDR2 (germline): SGHNT, YENEEA. The CDR3 sequence: CASSLGAGAIDEQYF. The DNA for the CDR3 is TGTGCCAGCAGCTTAGGGGCAGGGGCTATCGACGAGCAGTACTTC.

J is TRBJ2-7 and V is TRBV2, with TRBD1 identical over 7 bases. The CDR3 covers 14 residues. Per the germline V gene, CDR1 is SNHLY and CDR2 is FYNNEI. V gave up 0 bases and J gave up 3 bases; unmatched junction bases: 2. CDR3 in DNA: TGTGCCAGCAGTGAAGCCGACAGGGTCTACGAGCAGTACTTC. The encoded protein is CASSEADRVYEQYF. Complete variable domain (other parts from reference TRBV2 and TRBJ2-7): EPEVTQTPSHQVTQMGQEVILRCVPISNHLYFYWYRQILGQKVEFLVSFYNNEISEKSEIFDDQFSVERPDGSNFTLKIRSTKLEDSAMYFCASSEADRVYEQYFGPGTRLTVT.

The CDR3 is CASSSSLDSFYEQYF. DNA for the CDR3: TGTGCCAGCAGCTCATCACTGGACTCATTCTACGAGCAGTACTTC. This chain joins TRBV7-2 and TRBJ2-7; D is perhaps TRBD2 (5 bases). The CDR3 contains 15 residues. Trimming took off 4 bases at V and 3 bases at J, with 16 bases between the two ends. Germline V lookup: CDR1 SGHTA, CDR2 FQGNSA.

The CDR3 DNA follows: TGTGCCAGCAGCCTTCAGGGGAGCTCCTACAATGAGCAGTTCTTC. Residues: CASSLQGSSYNEQFF. This chain connects TRBV28 to TRBJ2-1, with D tentatively TRBD1 (6 bases). CDR1 and CDR2 (germline): MDHEN, SYDVKM. The CDR3 runs 15 residues. V lost 6 bases and J lost 0, with 12 bases in between.

The V call is TRBV15, the J call TRBJ1-1, with D tentatively TRBD1 (5 bases). CDR3 length: 15 amino acids. With 0 bases removed from V and 5 bases from J, the gap between germline ends came to 13 bases. Germline loops: CDR1 LNHNV, CDR2 YYDKDF (reference sequence). CDR3 residues: CATSRDLQGWTEAFF. The CDR3 DNA is TGTGCCACCAGCAGAGATCTGCAGGGTTGGACTGAAGCTTTCTTT. The full variable domain, with the rest looked up from reference TRBV15 and TRBJ1-1, is DAMVIQNPRYQVTQFGKPVTLSCSQTLNHNVMYWYQQKSSQAPKLLFHYYDKDFNNEADTPDNFQSRRPNTSFCFLDIRSPGLGDTAMYLCATSRDLQGWTEAFFGQGTRLTVV.

The rearrangement joins TRBV29-1 to TRBJ1-1; D is possibly TRBD1 (5 bases). Looked up from germline, CDR1 is SQVTM and CDR2 is ANQGSEA. The length of the CDR3 is 14 residues. V lost 5 bases to trimming and J lost 7 bases, with 20 bases between them. The CDR3 nucleotides are TGCAGCGTTTTAAAAGGAGGGGCGAGTGGTGAAGCTTTCTTT. It yields the protein CSVLKGGASGEAFF. The full variable domain, its missing parts supplied by reference TRBV29-1 and TRBJ1-1, is SAVISQKPSRDICQRGTSLTIQCQVDSQVTMMFWYRQQPGQSLTLIATANQGSEATYESGFVIDKFPISRPNLTFSTLTVSNMSPEDSSIYLCSVLKGGASGEAFFGQGTRLTVV.

The genes are TRBV29-1 and TRBJ2-5; the D gene could be TRBD1 or TRBD2 (5 bases each). CDR1 SQVTM and CDR2 ANQGSEA come from the germline V gene. V was clipped by 3 bases and J by 0 bases, with 8 bases between them. The CDR3 is 13 amino acids. This chain's CDR3 is CSVDGTHQETQYF. The CDR3 DNA sequence: TGCAGCGTTGACGGGACGCACCAAGAGACCCAGTACTTC.

The rearrangement joins TRBV29-1 to TRBJ2-7; 12 bases map to TRBD2. V trimming: 4 bases; J trimming: 4 bases; junction bases outside the gene matches: 8. Germline lookup yields CDR1 SQVTM and CDR2 ANQGSEA. The CDR3 is made up of 15 amino acids. This chain's CDR3 is CSVATGTSGLYEQYF. In nucleotides, the CDR3 is TGCAGCGTTGCCACCGGGACTAGCGGGCTTTACGAGCAGTACTTC.

The chain has TRBV27 and TRBJ1-1; D remains ambiguous. V lost 2 bases, J lost 4 bases, and 11 bases lay in between. This CDR3 comprises 14 residues. Germline CDR1 reads MNHEY; CDR2 reads SMNVEV (reference sequence). The CDR3 is CASSLVRGGTEAFF. In nucleotides, the CDR3 is TGTGCCAGCAGTTTAGTTCGGGGTGGCACTGAAGCTTTCTTT.

The CDR3: CASSPGLAGDDTQYF. CDR3 coding DNA: TGTGCCAGTAGTCCGGGACTAGCGGGAGACGATACGCAGTATTTT. The rearrangement links TRBV19 to TRBJ2-3, with TRBD2 identical over 14 bases. The ends lost 5 bases at V and 6 bases at J; junction bases unmatched: 4. Germline CDR1 is LNHDA and CDR2 is SQIVND (reference sequence). This CDR3 comprises 15 residues.

The V call is TRBV30, the J call TRBJ2-1; D call uncertain. The V gene lost 3 bases and the J gene lost 9 bases, with 9 bases spanning the gap. CDR1 GTSNPN and CDR2 SVGIG come from the germline V gene (reference sequence). The CDR3 is made up of 11 amino acids. CDR3 in DNA: TGTGCCTGGAGGGGTAATGGTGAGCAGTTCTTC. Translating gives CAWRGNGEQFF.

This chain links TRBV18 with TRBJ1-1; no firm D call. Between the trimmed V and J ends, which lost 4 bases and 2 bases, there was a span of 8 bases. The CDR3 has 13 residues. Germline values: CDR1 KGHSH, CDR2 LQKENI. The CDR3: CASSLRINTEAFF. The CDR3 nucleotides are TGTGCCAGCTCACTTCGGATAAACACTGAAGCTTTCTTT.

The V call is TRBV12-5, the J call TRBJ1-5; maybe TRBD1 (5 bases). V was pared by 9 bases and J by 2 bases, with 17 bases between. The CDR3 has 15 amino acids. Germline V CDR1 and CDR2: LGHNT, FRNRAP. The CDR3 DNA is TGTGCTAGACCCCCGGGCCTAGGGGGCAATCAGCCCCAGCATTTT. Protein: CARPPGLGGNQPQHF.

The chain recombines TRBV24-1 with TRBJ1-5; TRBD1 matches at 12 bases. With V trimmed by 4 bases and J by 7 bases, 4 bases remained unmatched. From germline, CDR1 is KGHDR and CDR2 SFDVKD. This CDR3 spans 15 amino acids. CDR3 region: CATSEGQGARQPQHF. CDR3 bases: TGTGCCACCAGTGAGGGACAGGGGGCGAGGCAGCCCCAGCATTTT.

This chain joins TRBV19 and TRBJ1-1, with D possibly TRBD1 on 6 matching bases. The V and J ends lost 6 bases and 6 bases respectively, with 17 bases between them. The germline gives CDR1 LNHDA, CDR2 SQIVND (reference sequence). The CDR3 has 14 residues. CDR3 protein: CASRSSEGDPEAFF. The CDR3 DNA is TGTGCCAGTAGGAGCTCGGAGGGGGACCCTGAAGCTTTCTTT.

The chain joins TRBV30 to TRBJ1-1, with 7 bases fitting TRBD1. Germline trimming cut 3 bases from V and 4 bases from J; bases unmatched to any gene: 2. The CDR3 sequence is 12 residues long. The germline gives CDR1 GTSNPN, CDR2 SVGIG (reference sequence). In DNA, the CDR3 is TGTGCCTGGAGAAGGACAGGCACTGAAGCTTTCTTT. Amino acid sequence: CAWRRTGTEAFF.

This clone was counted a few times. The chain carries TRBV24-1 and TRBJ2-2; tentatively, D is TRBD1 (5 bases). Germline values: CDR1 KGHDR, CDR2 SFDVKD. This CDR3 region has 15 residues. The ends were cut back, 0 bases at V and 7 bases at J, with 11 bases in the middle. Here the CDR3 DNA reads TGTGCCACCAGTGATTTGAAGGGGTATGGCGGGGAGCTGTTTTTT. Translated, it gives CATSDLKGYGGELFF.

This clone showed up just once. The rearrangement uses TRBV11-3 and TRBJ2-3; TRBD2 agrees at 10 bases. CDR3 length equals 16 residues. Trimming took 5 bases from V and 6 from J; bases not matched to a gene: 11. CDR1 is SGHNT and CDR2 is YENEEA in the germline V gene. CDR3 sequence (DNA): TGTGCCAGCAGCCCCGTTAGCGGGGGGCCAGGGGATACGCAGTATTTT. This encodes CASSPVSGGPGDTQYF. Combining the CDR3 with reference TRBV11-3 and TRBJ2-3 gives the whole variable domain EAGVVQSPRYKIIEKKQPVAFWCNPISGHNTLYWYLQNLGQGPELLIRYENEEAVDDSQLPKDRFSAERLKGVDSTLKIQPAELGDSAVYLCASSPVSGGPGDTQYFGPGTRLTVL.

This clone was found a few times. This rearrangement joins TRBV6-5 to TRBJ2-7, with 9 bases aligning to TRBD1. Trimming at V came to 7 bases and at J to 6 bases, leaving 10 bases not matched to a gene. This CDR3 has 14 residues. Per the germline V gene, CDR1 is MNHEY and CDR2 is SVGAGI. CDR3 amino acids: CASTPDRGRSEQYF. In nucleotides, the CDR3 is TGTGCCAGCACCCCCGACAGGGGGAGGAGCGAGCAGTACTTC.

The chain uses TRBV18 and TRBJ2-7, with D perhaps TRBD1 (6 bases). The CDR3 has 14 amino acids. Trimming removed 4 bases from V and 4 bases from J, with 14 bases in between. Germline values: CDR1 KGHSH, CDR2 LQKENI. The CDR3, as DNA: TGTGCCAGCTCACGTTCGGGGACACAGTACGAGCAGTACTTC. It is translated as CASSRSGTQYEQYF. Complete variable domain (other parts from reference TRBV18 and TRBJ2-7): NAGVMQNPRHLVRRRGQEARLRCSPMKGHSHVYWYRQLPEEGLKFMVYLQKENIIDESGMPKERFSAEFPKEGPSILRIQQVVRGDSAAYFCASSRSGTQYEQYFGPGTRLTVT.

The J gene is TRBJ2-7, the V gene TRBV6-5; possibly TRBD1 for D (5 bases). V was cut by 6 bases and J by 4 bases, with 7 bases left in between. CDR1 and CDR2 (germline): MNHEY, SVGAGI. The CDR3 consists of 11 residues. The CDR3 DNA reads TGTGCCAGCAGGCAGGGATACGAGCAGTACTTC. Its protein product is CASRQGYEQYF.

J is TRBJ1-6 and V is TRBV18; TRBD1 aligns across 7 bases. The CDR3 is 17 residues long. The germline V gene encodes CDR1 KGHSH and CDR2 LQKENI. The V and J ends lost 3 bases and 11 bases, in that order; junction bases with no gene match: 16. This CDR3 is CASSPLSGTVQKTPLHF. The CDR3 coding sequence is TGTGCCAGCTCACCTCTGTCCGGGACAGTCCAAAAGACACCCCTCCACTTT.

The genes are TRBV12-5 and TRBJ2-7; D not certain. The CDR3 is made up of 14 amino acids. V gave up 0 bases and J gave up 0 bases, with 6 bases separating them. CDR1 LGHNT and CDR2 FRNRAP come from the germline V gene. The CDR3, as DNA: TGTGCTAGTGGTTTGGTAGGCAGCTCCTACGAGCAGTACTTC. This sequence encodes CASGLVGSSYEQYF.